This record concerns one T cell receptor beta chain sequence. Repertoires were generated with immunoSEQ multiplex PCR, while TCRdb's copy carries only in-frame clones and drops some. Here the sample spans 87,000 or so clones, 90% being singletons. The data derive from a study of blood T cell repertoires in COVID-19. Patients from Seattle were sampled longitudinally, starting during active infection. V gave up 0 bases and J gave up 2 bases; unmatched junction bases: 11. The length of the CDR3 is 18 residues. The germline V gene encodes CDR1 SGHNT and CDR2 YYREEE (reference sequence). The sequencing input was peripheral blood. The genes are TRBV5-4 and TRBJ2-7; TRBD1 aligns across 10 bases. The sequence was obtained from a man aged 18 to 30 with COVID-19, enrolled during active disease. CDR3 protein: CASSLEGTGDQRAYEQYF. DNA for the CDR3: TGTGCCAGCAGCTTGGAGGGGACAGGGGACCAGCGGGCCTACGAGCAGTACTTC.